This TCR beta chain was identified in a study of shared T cell receptors in the human thymus. Trimming took 8 bases from V and 0 from J; bases not matched to a gene: 19. The CDR3 has 19 amino acids. Libraries were prepared by immunoSEQ multiplex PCR; TCRdb keeps only in-frame clonotypes and omits some of them. The sample has almost 550,000 clones; around 78% are singletons. Another study also made use of these data, one on human thymus T cells.

The genes are TRBV23-1 and TRBJ2-7; the match to TRBD2 covers 10 bases. TRBV23-1 is reported as an ORF; its role is uncertain. The receptor's source is a boy younger than two with a congenital heart defect. Sequencing was carried out using thymocytes. The CDR3 region is CASGESGNGTSGASYEQYF. DNA for the CDR3: TGCGCCAGCGGGGAGAGTGGCAACGGAACTAGCGGGGCCTCCTACGAGCAGTACTTC.